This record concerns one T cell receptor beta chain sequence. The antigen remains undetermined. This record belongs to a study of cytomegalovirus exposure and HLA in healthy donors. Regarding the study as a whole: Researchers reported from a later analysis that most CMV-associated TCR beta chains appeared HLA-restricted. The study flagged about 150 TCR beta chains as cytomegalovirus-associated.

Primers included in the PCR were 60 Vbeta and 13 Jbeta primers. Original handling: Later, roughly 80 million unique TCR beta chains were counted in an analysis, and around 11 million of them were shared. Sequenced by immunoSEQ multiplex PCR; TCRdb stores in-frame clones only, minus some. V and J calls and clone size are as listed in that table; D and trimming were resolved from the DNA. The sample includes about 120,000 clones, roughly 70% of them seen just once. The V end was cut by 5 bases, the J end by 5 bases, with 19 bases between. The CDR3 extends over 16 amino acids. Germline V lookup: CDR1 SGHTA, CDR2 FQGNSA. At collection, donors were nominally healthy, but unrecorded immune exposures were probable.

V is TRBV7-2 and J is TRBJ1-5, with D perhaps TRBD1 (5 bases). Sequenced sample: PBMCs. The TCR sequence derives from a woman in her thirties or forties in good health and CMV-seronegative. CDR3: CASSDRAARDYQPQHF. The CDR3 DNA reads TGTGCCAGCAGCGACCGGGCCGCCAGGGACTATCAGCCCCAGCATTTT.